This T cell receptor beta chain was found in a study of response to subunit inactivated influenza vaccine. Study observations and caveats: Authors suggested each seasonal influenza vaccination recruits few new T cells.

This clonotype was observed at least ten times. As yet, its antigen is unknown. TCRdb reprocessed the RT-PCR reads via MiXCR and lists one record per CDR3 protein. The top ten clones hold 11% of a sample with 500,000 to 750,000 distinct CDR3 sequences, roughly 15% of them seen once. Germline V lookup: CDR1 SGHTA, CDR2 FQGNSA. Trimming took 1 base from V and 2 from J, leaving 8 bases between them. The CDR3 length is 14 residues. The V and J genes are TRBV7-2 and TRBJ1-2; D remains unclear. Specimen: PBMCs from blood, collected 11 to 12 days after vaccination. The origin of this receptor is a man aged 45-65 years who received an inactivated influenza vaccine. CDR3 sequence reads: CASSLGGPNYGYTF. The CDR3 bases are TGTGCCAGCAGCTTAGGAGGACCAAACTATGGCTACACCTTC.